The 16 T cell receptor beta chains below come from one sample, sequenced in a study of T cell repertoires in cytomegalovirus infection (dated by TCRdb to between 2018 and 2021). What these receptors recognize is not known. The treatment or condition label here, explained by the study, means: in vitro stimulation with specific CMV peptide epitopes to enrich CMV-specific T cells. The sequencing machine was an Illumina HiSeq 1500. TCRdb's own reprocessing of the public reads used fastp at Q25 and MiXCR and kept productive beta chains. Duplicate CDR3 protein sequences are folded into a single record with the most common DNA and genes. The sample includes about 130,000 distinct CDR3 sequences, with 32% observed a single time. The top ten hold about 52% of the sample. Sample: CD8+ T cells from cultured PBMCs, taken from culture after CMV antigen stimulation. All receptors come from a human donor in good health (CMV status not recorded). Some clones in this sample may be carry-over from other donors' samples.

The chain recombines TRBV19 with TRBJ2-2; tentatively, D is TRBD1 or TRBD2 (5 bases each). V was cut by 10 bases and J by 1 base, with 13 bases left in between. The CDR3 consists of 14 residues. Germline assignment: CDR1 LNHDA and CDR2 SQIVND (reference sequence). Here the CDR3 DNA reads TGTGCCACCTGGGACGGCCTGAACACCGGGGAGCTGTTTTTT. This codes for CATWDGLNTGELFF.

This clonotype appeared once. The chain carries TRBV7-8 and TRBJ2-7; D remains ambiguous. CDR3 length: 13 amino acids. Between the trimmed V and J ends, which lost 2 bases and 2 bases, there was a span of 7 bases. The V gene's germline CDR1 is SGHVS and CDR2 FQNEAQ. CDR3 sequence (DNA): TGTGCCAGCAGCTTACTGGACCCCTACGAGCAGTACTTC. It specifies CASSLLDPYEQYF.

The rearrangement links TRBV27 to TRBJ2-3; D is unclear. V lost 4 bases and J 6 bases, leaving 8 bases between the germline ends. The CDR3 length is 12 residues. CDR1 MNHEY and CDR2 SMNVEV come from the germline V gene (reference sequence). In DNA, the CDR3 is TGTGCCAGCAGTTCCCCCCCCGATACGCAGTATTTT. Translation: CASSSPPDTQYF.

This clonotype was seen only once. Given a much more abundant clone one base away, this may be a read error. This chain joins TRBV19 and TRBJ2-3; D not resolved. There are 13 residues in the CDR3. Germline V gene sequence: CDR1 LNHDA, CDR2 SQIVND (reference sequence). The CDR3 DNA is TGTGCCTGTAGTATAATGACTACAGATACGCAGTATTTT. Translation gives CACSIMTTDTQYF.

The gene calls are TRBV6-2 or TRBV6-3 and TRBJ2-3; 14 bases are a match to TRBD2. The trim removed 7 bases at V and 1 base at J, leaving 10 bases unmatched. Germline values: CDR1 MNHEY, CDR2 SVGEGT. CDR3 length: 18 residues. DNA for the CDR3: TGTGCCAGCAACAACCCGGGACTAGCGGGGGCTGGCACAGATACGCAGTATTTT. Residues: CASNNPGLAGAGTDTQYF.

In this sample, this clonotype turned up once. This chain links TRBV12-3 or TRBV12-4 with TRBJ2-3, with D possibly TRBD2 on 6 matching bases. The CDR3 is made up of 18 amino acids. With 10 bases removed from V and 2 bases from J, the gap between germline ends came to 28 bases. The CDR3 loop is CANIPGTYGGEHTDTQYF. The CDR3 DNA reads TGTGCCAACATCCCCGGTACGTACGGGGGAGAACACACAGATACGCAGTATTTT.

The chain recombines TRBV5-1 with TRBJ2-5; 9 bases match TRBD2. The germline gives CDR1 SGHRS, CDR2 YFSETQ. CDR3 size: 19 residues. The trim removed 0 bases at V and 1 base at J, leaving 13 bases unmatched. The CDR3 sequence is CASSLAPTARGGPQETQYF. Written as DNA, the CDR3 is TGCGCCAGCAGCTTGGCCCCTACTGCGCGGGGGGGGCCCCAAGAGACCCAGTACTTC.

This sequence joins TRBV7-9 and TRBJ2-3; D call uncertain. The V gene's germline CDR1 is SEHNR and CDR2 FQNEAQ (reference sequence). V lost 2 bases and J 4 bases, leaving 19 bases between the germline ends. The CDR3 runs to 17 residues. The CDR3 region is CASSLQPPLVRSDTQYF. As DNA, the CDR3 is TGTGCCAGCAGCTTACAACCCCCGCTAGTTAGGTCAGATACGCAGTATTTT.

This clonotype was observed a handful of times. V and J are TRBV9 and TRBJ1-2, with D maybe TRBD1 (6 bases). The V gene's germline CDR1 is SGDLS and CDR2 YYNGEE. The CDR3 has 16 amino acids. The DNA for the CDR3 is TGTCATAGCAGCTTCCGATCGGACAGCTCAAGTACTGGCTACACCTTC. Protein: CHSSFRSDSSSTGYTF.

This chain links TRBV6-5 with TRBJ2-3, with TRBD2 identical over 10 bases. Looked up from germline, CDR1 is MNHEY and CDR2 is SVGAGI. The junction had 2 bases not matched to a gene; V was cut back by 0 bases and J by 2 bases. The CDR3 is 16 amino acids. Written as DNA, the CDR3 is TGTGCCAGCAGTTACTCTAGCGGGGGGCTCACAGATACGCAGTATTTT. Translated: CASSYSSGGLTDTQYF.

This clonotype was detected a few times. V usage is TRBV11-2 and J usage is TRBJ2-7; 7 bases align to TRBD1. After removal of 5 bases from V and 3 bases from J, the junction contained 7 bases not matched to a gene. Germline V gene lookup returns CDR1 SGHAT and CDR2 FQNNGV. The CDR3 has 14 amino acids. The CDR3 coding sequence is TGTGCCAGCAGCCCCGGGACAGAAAGCTACGAGCAGTACTTC. Translated: CASSPGTESYEQYF.

This chain uses TRBV7-6 with TRBJ2-7; no definite D call. With 3 bases removed from V and 3 bases from J, the gap between germline ends came to 15 bases. This CDR3 contains 15 residues. CDR1 SGHVS and CDR2 FNYEAQ come from the germline V gene. The CDR3 DNA reads as TGTGCCAGCAGCTTTCGGTGGGGTTCTGGCTACGAGCAGTACTTC. Translating it yields CASSFRWGSGYEQYF.

There are a few counts of this clonotype. This chain connects TRBV7-8 to TRBJ2-2; D not certain. Germline V gene lookup returns CDR1 SGHVS and CDR2 FQNEAQ. This CDR3 comprises 14 residues. V lost 1 base and J lost 3, with 6 bases in between. The CDR3 loop reads CASSLGSYTGELFF. CDR3 bases: TGTGCCAGCAGCTTAGGCAGTTACACCGGGGAGCTGTTTTTT.

The chain combines TRBV28 with TRBJ1-1; D not resolved. CDR1 and CDR2 (germline): MDHEN, SYDVKM. V shed 4 bases and J shed 4 bases, with 10 bases lying between them. This CDR3 has 13 residues. The CDR3 region has the DNA TGTGCCAGCAGTTCCCCTGGACCCACTGAAGCTTTCTTT. Its translation is CASSSPGPTEAFF. The whole variable domain, remainder taken from reference TRBV28 and TRBJ1-1, is DVKVTQSSRYLVKRTGEKVFLECVQDMDHENMFWYRQDPGLGLRLIYFSYDVKMKEKGDIPEGYSVSREKKERFSLILESASTNQTSMYLCASSSPGPTEAFFGQGTRLTVV.

V usage is TRBV6-5 and J usage is TRBJ2-5, with 7 bases that match TRBD1. CDR3 length: 14 residues. Germline CDR1 reads MNHEY; CDR2 reads SVGAGI. J gave up 1 base and V 5 bases, and 4 bases lay outside the gene matches. The CDR3 sequence: CASSQGQIQETQYF. The CDR3 DNA is TGTGCCAGCAGTCAGGGACAGATCCAAGAGACCCAGTACTTC.

This clonotype was seen a few times. This rearrangement joins TRBV28 to TRBJ1-2; D uncertain. The V gene lost 1 base and the J gene lost 3 bases, with 15 bases spanning the gap. The CDR3 has 16 amino acids. Germline V gene data show CDR1 as MDHEN and CDR2 as SYDVKM. This chain's CDR3 is CASSLLTGATYYGYTF. The CDR3 DNA is TGTGCCAGCAGTTTATTAACTGGCGCCACCTACTATGGCTACACCTTC.